The present T cell receptor (beta chain) was sequenced within a study of Ad26.COV2.S vaccination and SARS-CoV-2 variants. Study-level background: Intramuscular Ad26.COV2.S doses were given once or twice, 56 days apart.

The method was immunoSEQ multiplex PCR; TCRdb's version includes in-frame clones alone and lacks a portion of them. This sample carries 350,000 to 500,000 clones, 89% of them seen once, and the ten largest clones take approximately 2.5%. The treatment here: 15 to 20 received Ad26.COV2.S at low or high dose, single or two shots; roughly five received placebo; per-sample allocation not given. Each sample was drawn 63 days after the first injection (of vaccine or placebo). An 18-55-year-old adult in Boston served as donor. The J segment lost 8 bases and the V segment lost 1 base, leaving 10 bases of the junction unmatched. This CDR3 contains 15 residues. The germline V gene has CDR1 SGHNT and CDR2 YENEEA. Study outcomes and limitations: Placebo and vaccine recipients had non-spike TCR breadth that was similar.

With respect to this clone: The target antigen is unknown.

The rearrangement links TRBV11-3 to TRBJ1-1, with TRBD1 matching over 7 bases. Here the sequenced sample was peripheral blood, taken in a trial of Ad26.COV2.S vaccine versus placebo. The clonotype was recovered from a person aged 18-65 years who received the Ad26.COV2.S COVID-19 vaccine or a placebo. The CDR3 nucleotides read TGTGCCAGCAGCTTAGGACAGGGTAGTTTTGTGGAAGCTTTCTTT. Translating it yields CASSLGQGSFVEAFF.